A selection of T cell receptor beta chains follows, all from one sample in a study of blood T cell repertoires in COVID-19. Generated by immunoSEQ multiplex PCR, the TCRdb table keeps only in-frame clones and is missing some. The sample lists more than 300,000 clones; 70% to 90% were seen once. Sequencing was done on a sample of PBMCs or T cells enriched from blood (not recorded which). The receptors here all came from a young woman who had recovered from COVID-19. CDR3s include the opening cysteine and the closing phenylalanine or tryptophan. The D gene is left open where the match is weak. Rows give clone size only sometimes, using once, few, many, or a class for an expanded clone.

d_call,j_call,clone_size,v_call,cdr3_aa,cdr3_nt
NA,TRBJ1-2,NA,TRBV27,CASSLRGGYGYTF,TGTGCCAGCAGTTTAAGAGGGGGTTATGGCTACACCTTC
TRBD1,TRBJ1-3,few,TRBV7-2,CASSPQGAGNTIYF,TGTGCCAGCAGCCCACAGGGGGCTGGGAACACCATATATTTT
NA,TRBJ1-1,NA,TRBV7-9,CASMTGPAEAFF,TGTGCCAGCATGACAGGACCGGCTGAAGCTTTCTTT
NA,TRBJ1-4,NA,TRBV19,CASTNAGFNEKLFF,TGTGCCAGTACCAATGCAGGGTTTAATGAAAAACTGTTTTTT
NA,TRBJ2-1,NA,TRBV24-1,CATSDSREVQGAHEQFF,TGTGCCACCAGTGATTCCCGGGAGGTGCAGGGGGCCCATGAGCAGTTCTTC
TRBD1,TRBJ2-1,NA,TRBV27,CASSTGTDYNEQFF,TGTGCCAGCAGTACCGGGACAGACTACAATGAGCAGTTCTTC
NA,TRBJ1-5,NA,TRBV4-1,CASSHLWRVRGLNQPQHF,TGCGCCAGCAGCCATCTATGGAGGGTTCGGGGCCTCAATCAGCCCCAGCATTTT
NA,TRBJ1-5,NA,TRBV6-1,CASSEYQYNQPQHF,TGTGCCAGCAGTGAATATCAGTACAATCAGCCCCAGCATTTT
NA,TRBJ1-6,NA,TRBV19,CASSLRQRNNSPLHF,TGTGCCAGTAGTCTCCGACAGCGTAATAATTCACCCCTCCACTTT
TRBD1,TRBJ1-2,NA,TRBV5-1,CASSPEARGLGYTF,TGCGCCAGCAGCCCCGAGGCGAGGGGGCTTGGCTACACCTTC
NA,TRBJ1-1,NA,TRBV14,CASSQGRIVGPNTEAFF,TGTGCCAGCAGCCAGGGGAGGATCGTGGGACCAAACACTGAAGCTTTCTTT
TRBD2,TRBJ2-1,NA,TRBV27,CASSLTSGRSSYNEQFF,TGTGCCAGCAGTTTGACTAGCGGGAGAAGCTCCTACAATGAGCAGTTCTTC
NA,TRBJ2-3,once,TRBV12-3/TRBV12-4,CASSQTDTQYF,TGTGCCAGCAGCCAAACAGATACGCAGTATTTT
NA,TRBJ1-1,NA,TRBV28,CASTHGALAAEAFF,TGTGCCAGCACCCACGGAGCGTTGGCGGCTGAAGCTTTCTTT
TRBD1,TRBJ1-6,NA,TRBV5-8,CASSQGQVNSPLHF,TGTGCCAGCAGCCAAGGACAGGTTAATTCACCCCTCCACTTT
NA,TRBJ1-1,few,TRBV2,CASSDGQPNTEAFF,TGTGCCAGCAGTGACGGACAACCGAACACTGAAGCTTTCTTT
NA,TRBJ1-4,NA,TRBV19,CASTSDRDEKLFF,NA
TRBD2,TRBJ2-1,NA,TRBV7-6,CASSHGLAGGDGVQFF,TGTGCCAGCAGCCACGGACTAGCGGGGGGGGATGGAGTGCAGTTCTTC
NA,TRBJ1-2,once,TRBV6-5,CASSYSTKQGYGYTF,TGTGCCAGCAGTTACTCGACAAAGCAGGGCTATGGCTACACCTTC
NA,TRBJ1-2,NA,TRBV5-1,CASSSAGREWGYTF,TGCGCCAGCAGCTCCGCAGGCAGGGAATGGGGCTACACCTTC
NA,TRBJ1-2,NA,TRBV6-6,CASSYSSGDYGYTF,TGTGCCAGCAGTTACTCGAGCGGGGACTATGGCTACACCTTC
TRBD1,TRBJ2-3,NA,TRBV30,CAWSVQGQVTDTQYF,TGTGCCTGGAGTGTACAGGGGCAGGTCACAGATACGCAGTATTTT
NA,TRBJ1-4,NA,TRBV7-2,CASSTRTNEKLFF,TGTGCCAGCAGCACTCGGACTAATGAAAAACTGTTTTTT
NA,TRBJ2-3,once,TRBV12-3/TRBV12-4,CASTETVGDTQYF,TGTGCCAGCACCGAGACAGTTGGGGATACGCAGTATTTT
NA,TRBJ1-3,once,TRBV20-1,CSASDIQDDLNTIYF,TGCAGTGCTAGTGATATACAGGACGACCTGAACACCATATATTTT
NA,TRBJ2-3,NA,TRBV28,CASSFQSTDTQYF,TGTGCCAGCAGTTTTCAGAGCACAGATACGCAGTATTTT
NA,TRBJ1-3,NA,TRBV28,CASSLYSTASGNTIYF,TGTGCCAGCAGCCTATACAGTACGGCCTCTGGAAACACCATATATTTT
NA,TRBJ2-5,NA,TRBV5-1,CASSLGGSQETQYF,TGCGCCAGCAGCTTGGGCGGCAGCCAAGAGACCCAGTACTTC
NA,TRBJ1-4,NA,TRBV6-5,CASTRDGGLTEKLFF,TGTGCCAGCACTAGGGACGGGGGGCTGACTGAAAAACTGTTTTTT